What follows are 6 T cell receptor beta chains derived from one specimen sequenced in a study of cytomegalovirus exposure and HLA in healthy donors. Vbeta (60) and Jbeta (13) primers were used in the PCR. Profiled with immunoSEQ multiplex PCR; TCRdb holds only in-frame clones, not every one. Here the sample spans over 90,000 clones, around 76% being singletons. Input material: PBMCs. The receptors shown here come from an older woman in good health and CMV-seropositive.

The chain links TRBV19 to TRBJ2-7; D gene ambiguous. The V gene lost 6 bases and the J gene lost 7 bases, with 16 bases spanning the gap. Per the germline V gene, CDR1 is LNHDA and CDR2 is SQIVND (reference sequence). The CDR3 contains 13 residues. CDR3 residues: CASRMSSGGEQYF. The CDR3 DNA reads TGTGCCAGTAGGATGAGCAGTGGCGGAGAGCAGTACTTC.

The V gene is TRBV10-2, the J gene TRBJ2-1; weak D call: TRBD2 (5 bases). The CDR3 is 15 residues long. Germline-derived CDR1 and CDR2 are WSHSY and SAAADI. Trimming left V 7 bases short and J 0 bases short, with 13 bases between. CDR3: CASTLDSSSYNEQFF. The CDR3 DNA sequence: TGCGCCAGCACCTTGGACTCAAGCTCCTACAATGAGCAGTTCTTC.

The chain uses TRBV2 and TRBJ2-4; D gene ambiguous. V was pared by 3 bases and J by 1 base, with 10 bases between. CDR1 is SNHLY and CDR2 is FYNNEI in the germline V gene. There are 15 residues in the CDR3. In nucleotides, the CDR3 is TGTGCCAGCAGTGACCGCGTTACGGCCAAAAACATTCAGTACTTC. Encoded protein: CASSDRVTAKNIQYF.

This clone was recorded a few times. V gene TRBV28 combines with J gene TRBJ2-7; TRBD2 agrees at 11 bases. V lost 5 bases and J lost 4; bases outside the gene matches: 13. From germline, CDR1 is MDHEN and CDR2 SYDVKM. This CDR3 spans 17 amino acids. The CDR3 DNA reads TGTGCCAGCAGTGCGCCGCTACTAGCGGGAGATACGTACGAGCAGTACTTC. This codes for CASSAPLLAGDTYEQYF. Supplemented by reference TRBV28 and TRBJ2-7, the full variable domain reads DVKVTQSSRYLVKRTGEKVFLECVQDMDHENMFWYRQDPGLGLRLIYFSYDVKMKEKGDIPEGYSVSREKKERFSLILESASTNQTSMYLCASSAPLLAGDTYEQYFGPGTRLTVT.

This chain connects TRBV19 to TRBJ2-4, with a weak D call TRBD1 (5 bases). The CDR3 extends over 13 amino acids. CDR1 and CDR2 (germline): LNHDA, SQIVND (reference sequence). V was shortened by 5 bases and J by 15 bases, with 20 bases between the two germline ends. In nucleotides, the CDR3 is TGTGCCAGTAGTGCAACCAGGGTCCAGCTACGGTACTTC. Translating gives CASSATRVQLRYF.

The rearrangement links TRBV7-9 to TRBJ2-5, with D tentatively TRBD1 (5 bases). Germline CDR1 SEHNR, CDR2 FQNEAQ (reference sequence). This CDR3 region has 15 residues. V lost 4 bases and J lost 5, with 17 bases in between. The CDR3 DNA reads TGTGCCAGCAGCTGGGGCTCGTCAGGCCGGGAGACCCAGTACTTC. It codes for CASSWGSSGRETQYF.